Shown below are 16 T cell receptor beta chains from a single sample sequenced in a study of beta chain features in type 1 diabetes (dated by TCRdb to the late 2010s). The library was made by the immunoSEQ multiplex PCR assay. The entire isolated RNA was reverse transcribed using the High Capacity cDNA Reverse Transcription Kit, and thus expressed TCRB transcripts were sequenced. Sourced from immuneACCESS, this table was stored by TCRdb with only in-frame sequences that have V and J called. A share of the clones is absent; for the studies checked, an unresolved V gene accounts for under half, and the remainder has no known explanation. Within this sample are approximately 330,000 clones, with approximately 10% of them counted one time only. The ten most abundant clones make up roughly 0.016% of the sample. The sample comprised naive CD4+ T cells from blood. This sample's cell subset or site label indicates: true naive CD4+ T cells. The origin of the receptors is a woman between 25 and 40 years old in good health.

CDR3 residues: CASSFPGQGAGELFF. For the CDR3, the DNA is TGTGCCAGCAGCTTTCCGGGACAGGGTGCCGGGGAGCTGTTTTTT. The rearrangement uses TRBV7-3 and TRBJ2-2, with TRBD1 identical over 9 bases. The ends lost 3 bases at V and 6 bases at J; junction bases unmatched: 5. The CDR3 sequence is 15 residues long. CDR1 and CDR2 from the germline V gene are SGHTA and FQGTGA.

This clone was seen only a few times. The rearrangement uses TRBV23-1 and TRBJ2-2; tentative D call: TRBD2 (6 bases). TRBV23-1 is an ORF, with its function uncertain. V was pared by 4 bases and J by 0 bases, with 12 bases between. The CDR3 sequence is 16 residues long. This CDR3 is CASSPSPGANTGELFF. The CDR3 nucleotides are TGCGCCAGCAGTCCCAGCCCGGGGGCGAACACCGGGGAGCTGTTTTTT.

There are a few counts of this clone. This chain links TRBV18 with TRBJ1-2, with TRBD1 identical over 7 bases. Germline CDR1 is KGHSH and CDR2 is LQKENI. This CDR3 spans 16 amino acids. Germline trimming cut 1 base from V and 1 base from J; bases unmatched to any gene: 6. CDR3: CASSPQRDRDNYGYTF. CDR3 nucleotide sequence: TGTGCCAGCTCACCACAACGGGACAGAGATAACTATGGCTACACCTTC.

This clone was detected only a few times. V gene TRBV27 combines with J gene TRBJ2-1; 7 nucleotides match TRBD2. CDR1 and CDR2 from the germline V gene are MNHEY and SMNVEV (reference sequence). CDR3 length: 16 residues. Trimming removed 3 bases from V and 4 bases from J; junction bases left unmatched: 9. Here the CDR3 reads CASSFLVGGGYNEQFF. The CDR3 region has the DNA TGTGCCAGCAGTTTTCTCGTGGGGGGGGGTTACAATGAGCAGTTCTTC.

This clone was found a few times. The V call is TRBV5-1, the J call TRBJ2-1, with TRBD2 matching over 11 bases. CDR3 length: 16 amino acids. Germline V gives CDR1 SGHRS, CDR2 YFSETQ. With V trimmed by 4 bases and J by 4 bases, 7 bases remained unmatched. For the CDR3, the DNA is TGCGCCAGCAGCGGGTTAGCGGGAGGGGATTACAATGAGCAGTTCTTC. Residues: CASSGLAGGDYNEQFF. Full variable domain (outside the CDR3, taken from reference TRBV5-1 and TRBJ2-1): KAGVTQTPRYLIKTRGQQVTLSCSPISGHRSVSWYQQTPGQGLQFLFEYFSETQRNKGNFPGRFSGRQFSNSRSEMNVSTLELGDSALYLCASSGLAGGDYNEQFFGPGTRLTVL.

This clone was detected only a few times. This sequence joins TRBV19 and TRBJ1-5; no firm D call. There are 13 residues in the CDR3. Germline CDR1 and CDR2: LNHDA and SQIVND (reference sequence). The germline V and J ends were trimmed by 5 bases and 2 bases, with 7 bases remaining between them. DNA of the CDR3: TGTGCCAGTAGTGTGGAGGGCAATCAGCCCCAGCATTTT. Amino acids: CASSVEGNQPQHF.

This clone was counted only a few times. The chain combines TRBV6-5 with TRBJ2-3, with TRBD2 matching over 12 bases. Germline-derived CDR1 and CDR2 are MNHEY and SVGAGI. The CDR3 consists of 14 residues. With 8 bases clipped from V and 4 bases from J, the junction kept 4 bases outside the gene matches. CDR3 amino acids: CASQGLAGPDTQYF. The CDR3 region has the DNA TGTGCCAGCCAAGGACTAGCGGGACCAGATACGCAGTATTTT.

This clone was counted a few times. The chain couples TRBV7-3 to TRBJ2-6, with a weak D call TRBD1 (5 bases). This CDR3 comprises 15 residues. V was clipped by 3 bases and J by 2 bases, with 8 bases between them. Germline V gene lookup returns CDR1 SGHTA and CDR2 FQGTGA. CDR3 loop: CASSFSGPGANVLTF. CDR3 bases: TGTGCCAGCAGCTTTTCAGGGCCTGGGGCCAACGTCCTGACTTTC.

V usage is TRBV27 and J usage is TRBJ2-2; the match to TRBD1 covers 8 bases. Trimming removed 5 bases from V and 6 bases from J; junction bases left unmatched: 5. CDR3 length equals 14 residues. CDR1 is MNHEY and CDR2 is SMNVEV in the germline V gene (reference sequence). The CDR3 DNA reads as TGTGCCAGCAGTCGGCCAGGGGGCTCCGGGGAGCTGTTTTTT. As protein: CASSRPGGSGELFF.

This clone was seen only a few times. The V gene is TRBV2, the J gene TRBJ2-2; 9 bases align to TRBD1. The CDR3 contains 13 residues. Germline V lookup: CDR1 SNHLY, CDR2 FYNNEI. The trim removed 7 bases at V and 5 bases at J, leaving 2 bases unmatched. The CDR3 DNA reads TGTGCCAGCAACGGACAGGGGACCGGGGAGCTGTTTTTT. Protein sequence: CASNGQGTGELFF.

The chain carries TRBV28 and TRBJ2-1; possibly TRBD2 for D (6 bases). There are 13 residues in the CDR3. Trimming took off 7 bases at V and 6 bases at J, with 13 bases between the two ends. Germline CDR1 reads MDHEN; CDR2 reads SYDVKM. CDR3 amino acids: CASKRGGSNEQFF. The CDR3 region has the DNA TGTGCCAGCAAGAGGGGAGGTTCCAATGAGCAGTTCTTC.

CDR3 sequence: CASSINHRANEKLFF. The CDR3 bases are TGCGCCAGCAGCATAAACCACAGGGCTAATGAAAAACTGTTTTTT. V usage is TRBV5-1 and J usage is TRBJ1-4; TRBD1 might be the D (6 bases). Germline V CDR1 and CDR2: SGHRS, YFSETQ. Trimming pared 4 bases from V and 3 bases from J, leaving 13 bases between. The CDR3 has 15 amino acids.

This clone showed up just a few times. The J gene is TRBJ2-3, the V gene TRBV2, with 8 bases aligning to TRBD2. The CDR3 length is 15 residues. Germline CDR1 and CDR2: SNHLY and FYNNEI. V trimming: 3 bases; J trimming: 2 bases; junction bases outside the gene matches: 4. In DNA, the CDR3 is TGTGCCAGCAGTGAGGAACTAGCGGACACAGATACGCAGTATTTT. This codes for CASSEELADTDTQYF. Drawing the rest from reference TRBV2 and TRBJ2-3, the complete variable domain is EPEVTQTPSHQVTQMGQEVILRCVPISNHLYFYWYRQILGQKVEFLVSFYNNEISEKSEIFDDQFSVERPDGSNFTLKIRSTKLEDSAMYFCASSEELADTDTQYFGPGTRLTVL.

This chain links TRBV18 with TRBJ2-1; TRBD2 is a possible D gene (6 bases). CDR3 length: 18 amino acids. Trimming cost V 1 base and J 0 bases, with 16 bases left between them. Germline V gene data show CDR1 as KGHSH and CDR2 as LQKENI. CDR3 DNA sequence: TGTGCCAGCTCACCACTCCCACTAGCTGGTAGCTCCTACAATGAGCAGTTCTTC. It translates to CASSPLPLAGSSYNEQFF.

This chain links TRBV4-2 with TRBJ2-3, with TRBD2 matching over 13 bases. Germline V gives CDR1 LGHNA, CDR2 YNFKEQ. Germline trimming cut 7 bases from V and 5 bases from J; bases unmatched to any gene: 3. The CDR3 is made up of 14 amino acids. CDR3 sequence reads: CASNGLAGVDTQYF. CDR3 DNA sequence: TGTGCCAGCAATGGACTAGCGGGAGTAGATACGCAGTATTTT.

This clone occurred a few times. The chain links TRBV2 to TRBJ1-5; weak D call: TRBD1 (6 bases). The ends were cut back, 4 bases at V and 3 bases at J, with 13 bases in the middle. Germline lookup yields CDR1 SNHLY and CDR2 FYNNEI. The CDR3 is made up of 15 amino acids. In nucleotides, the CDR3 is TGTGCCAGCAGTGTACAGGGTAGGAACAATCAGCCCCAGCATTTT. Its protein is CASSVQGRNNQPQHF.